A selection of T cell receptor beta chains follows, all from one sample in a study of immune evolution from preneoplasia to lung adenocarcinoma. Sequenced by immunoSEQ multiplex PCR; TCRdb stores in-frame clones only, minus some. The sample includes some 5,000 clones, around 90% seen only once; the top ten take about 3%. Sequenced input: FFPE invasive lung adenocarcinoma tissue. The receptors here all came from a person aged 50 to 59 with lung adenocarcinoma. Both conserved end residues are trimmed from each CDR3. Fields, in order: J gene, V gene, CDR3 protein.

TRBJ1-4,TRBV6-6,ATQTGTPNNEKLF
TRBJ2-7,TRBV15,ATSRASGTGLLANYEQY
TRBJ2-3,TRBV15,ATSGTDNTDTQY
TRBJ1-5,TRBV19,ASSEEEDQPQH
TRBJ1-2,TRBV6-5,ASSYEYRGAGGYT
TRBJ1-5,TRBV28,ASRLQGQGGNQPQH
TRBJ2-1,TRBV7-8,ASSPEQVRNNEQF
TRBJ1-2,TRBV9,ASSAHRVSSGYT
TRBJ2-1,TRBV12-5,ASGFSGGGEQF
TRBJ2-3,TRBV30,ACRASGYTDTQY
TRBJ2-7,TRBV11-2,ASSLVAGASEQY
TRBJ1-5,TRBV15,ATSLTGTNQPQH
TRBJ2-5,TRBV5-1,ASSPLGDQETQY
TRBJ2-7,TRBV10-1,ASSESSSYEQY
TRBJ1-2,TRBV6-6,ASRGQGGDYT
TRBJ1-4,TRBV4-2,ASSRPGTGQNNEKLF
TRBJ2-2,TRBV11-3,ASSPRTGPGELF
TRBJ2-7,TRBV10-3,AIGGGLADEQY
TRBJ1-5,TRBV30,ALAGQGNQPQH
TRBJ1-5,TRBV10-1,ASSNGRRQPQH
TRBJ1-4,TRBV29-1,SVEGGATNEKLF
TRBJ1-4,TRBV14,ASSPGVRNEKLF
TRBJ2-7,TRBV30,AWSVPYRDEQY
TRBJ2-3,TRBV30,AWSVRGSGDTQY
TRBJ2-7,TRBV5-1,ASSLVEDRDLEQY
TRBJ1-1,TRBV5-1,ASSLGSDTEAF
TRBJ2-1,TRBV15,ATATASGSNEQF
TRBJ2-5,TRBV7-2,ASSPGGQGETQY
TRBJ1-2,TRBV20-1,SALEDYGYT